This record concerns one T cell receptor beta chain sequence. Which antigen it targets is not known. Base qualities are not recorded, but no much larger clone differs from it by a single base. This record belongs to a study of blood T cell repertoires in COVID-19 (dated by TCRdb to the early 2020s). As for the study more broadly: Samples covering the acute and convalescent phases of COVID-19 were provided by collaborators in the United States, Italy and Spain. The material from the prospective study consisted of cDNA or gDNA derived from T cells, B-cell-depleted T cells, or PBMCs. Subjects who had been exposed to COVID-19, were actively infected with it, or had recovered from it provided the deeply sampled blood TCRbeta repertoires that made up the dataset. The repertoires were released in a freely available public database intended as a resource for research on the immune response to SARS-CoV-2. Samples came from the ongoing ImmuneRACE study (first 160 participants) plus 1,254 subjects from 6 global collaborators. Nearly every sample came with metadata listing a de-identified subject ID, COVID-19 status, age in years and sex. HLA class I and class II types, where available, came from metadata supplied by the sample provider rather than from assay-based typing. Broader findings and caveats from the paper: How much clinical and demographic metadata was included differed by source and by participant, and the metadata was provided uncurated.

The CDR3 contains 13 residues, cysteine and phenylalanine counted. The sequence is cut down to CDR3 DNA, 39 bases in frame from base 1. CDR1 and CDR2 were assigned from the germline V gene (reference sequence) as WNHNN and SYGVQD. Relative to germline, V is 3 bases shorter and J is 5 bases shorter, with 8 bases between their ends. Collaborating institutions collected whole blood in K2EDTA tubes following their own protocols. Collaborator samples were shipped for TCRbeta analysis as frozen whole blood, isolated PBMCs, or DNA extracted from either sample type. TCRbeta CDR3 regions were amplified from genomic DNA using the immunoSEQ Assay, a bias-controlled multiplex PCR. The paper's data handling went like this. The number of nucleated cells in each sample was estimated by amplification of reference gene primers within the assay. Sequence reads were collapsed and filtered to measure the absolute abundance of every unique TCRbeta CDR3 rearrangement. For each sample, productive Simpson clonality was calculated as the square root of Simpson's diversity index across productive rearrangements. Imported from immuneACCESS, the table was reduced by TCRdb to in-frame sequences with V and J called. These copies leave out some clones; in studies compared against another copy, an unresolved V gene accounts for under half, and the cause of the remainder is not known. D and trimming were read from the DNA, whereas the V and J calls and clone size are those reported in that table. This sample holds about 83,000 clones; about 88% were observed only once. Together, the top ten hold 8% of the sample.

The sequencing input was peripheral blood. The rearranged segments are TRBV10-1 and TRBJ1-5, with TRBD1 tentatively as D gene (5 bases match). This clonotype was sampled from a man older than 75 with active or convalescent COVID-19. The sequence in DNA is TGCGCCAGCAGTGACCAAGGGGATCAGCCCCAGCATTTT. This translates into CASSDQGDQPQHF.